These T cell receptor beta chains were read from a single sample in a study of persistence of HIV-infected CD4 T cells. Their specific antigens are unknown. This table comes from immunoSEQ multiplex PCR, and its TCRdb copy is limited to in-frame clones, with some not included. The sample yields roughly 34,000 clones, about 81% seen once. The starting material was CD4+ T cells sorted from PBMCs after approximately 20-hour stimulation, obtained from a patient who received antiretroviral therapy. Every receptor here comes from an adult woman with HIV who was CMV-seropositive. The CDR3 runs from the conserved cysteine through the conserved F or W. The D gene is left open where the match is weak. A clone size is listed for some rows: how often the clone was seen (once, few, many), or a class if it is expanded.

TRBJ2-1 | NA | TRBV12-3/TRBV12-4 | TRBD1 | CASSSTGQQFF | TGTGCCAGCAGTTCGACAGGGCAACAGTTCTTC
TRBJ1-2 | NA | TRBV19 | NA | CASRSTGSYGYTF | TGTGCCAGTAGGTCGACCGGGAGCTATGGCTACACCTTC
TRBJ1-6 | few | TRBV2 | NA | CASSAPGLSILHF | TGTGCCAGCAGTGCTCCGGGACTTTCTATCCTCCACTTT
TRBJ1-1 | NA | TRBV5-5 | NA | CASSPPNQKSEAFF | TGTGCCAGCAGCCCCCCAAACCAAAAGTCTGAAGCTTTCTTT
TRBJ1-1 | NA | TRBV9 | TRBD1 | CASSVGQGGTEAFF | TGTGCCAGCAGCGTCGGACAGGGGGGTACTGAAGCTTTCTTT
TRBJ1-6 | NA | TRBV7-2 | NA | CASSSSSYNSPLHF | TGTGCCAGCAGCTCTAGCTCCTATAATTCACCCCTCCACTTT
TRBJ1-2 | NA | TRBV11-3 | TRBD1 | CASSLGGQGGLYGYTF | TGTGCCAGCAGCTTAGGTGGACAGGGGGGACTATATGGCTACACCTTC
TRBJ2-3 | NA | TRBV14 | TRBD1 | CASSRAGQGADTQYF | TGTGCCAGCAGCCGCGCAGGGCAGGGGGCAGATACGCAGTATTTT
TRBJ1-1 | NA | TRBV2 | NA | CASSWVVTEAFF | TGTGCCAGCTCTTGGGTGGTCACTGAAGCTTTCTTT
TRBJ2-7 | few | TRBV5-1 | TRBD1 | CASSRQGSSYEQYF | TGCGCCAGCTCACGACAGGGAAGTTCCTACGAGCAGTACTTC
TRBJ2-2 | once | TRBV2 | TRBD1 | CASSRQGDGELFF | TGTGCCAGCAGTAGACAGGGGGACGGGGAGCTGTTTTTT
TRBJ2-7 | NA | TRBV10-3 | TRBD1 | CAISESSNRGPYEQYF | TGTGCCATCAGTGAGTCGTCGAACAGGGGCCCCTACGAGCAGTACTTC
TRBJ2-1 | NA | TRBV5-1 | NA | CASSLDPGRYNEQFF | TGCGCCAGCAGCTTGGACCCGGGGAGGTACAATGAGCAGTTCTTC
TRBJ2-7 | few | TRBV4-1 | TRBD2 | CASSVTSGSSYEQYF | TGCGCCAGCAGCGTAACTAGCGGAAGCTCCTACGAGCAGTACTTC
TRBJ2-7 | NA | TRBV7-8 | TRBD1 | CASSLFPGQGLYEQYF | TGTGCCAGCAGCTTATTTCCGGGACAGGGACTCTACGAGCAGTACTTC
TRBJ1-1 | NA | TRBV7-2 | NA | CASSLAHGGATEAFF | TGTGCCAGCAGCTTAGCCCATGGGGGGGCCACTGAAGCTTTCTTT
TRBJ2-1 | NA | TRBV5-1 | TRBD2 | CASSSGLAARGHNEQFF | TGCGCCAGCAGCTCGGGACTAGCGGCAAGAGGGCACAATGAGCAGTTCTTC
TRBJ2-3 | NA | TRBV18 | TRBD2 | CASSKLAGMGTDTQYF | TGTGCCAGCTCAAAGTTAGCGGGAATGGGCACAGATACGCAGTATTTT
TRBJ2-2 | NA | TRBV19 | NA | CASRSGVWTGELFF | TGTGCCAGTAGATCGGGGGTATGGACCGGGGAGCTGTTTTTT
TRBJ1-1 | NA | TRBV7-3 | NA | CASSLSPDTEAFF | TGTGCCAGCAGTCTCTCCCCTGACACTGAAGCTTTCTTT
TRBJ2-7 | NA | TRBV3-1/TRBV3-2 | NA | CASSLGGATYEQYF | TGTGCCAGCAGCCTAGGCGGGGCCACCTACGAGCAGTACTTC
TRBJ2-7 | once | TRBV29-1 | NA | CSVGAGTYEQYF | TGCAGCGTTGGAGCTGGCACTTACGAGCAGTACTTC
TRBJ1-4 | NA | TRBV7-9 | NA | CASSPLGEKLFF | TGTGCCAGCAGCCCATTAGGAGAAAAACTGTTTTTT
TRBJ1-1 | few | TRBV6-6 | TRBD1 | CASSRQGTIMNTEAFF | TGTGCCAGCAGTCGACAGGGGACAATCATGAACACTGAAGCTTTCTTT
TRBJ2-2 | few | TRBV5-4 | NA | CASSLAVSGLGELFF | TGTGCCAGCAGCTTGGCCGTTTCAGGGCTCGGGGAGCTGTTTTTT
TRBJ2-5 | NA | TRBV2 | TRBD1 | CASSEEQGAFETQYF | TGTGCCAGCAGTGAAGAACAGGGGGCTTTCGAGACCCAGTACTTC
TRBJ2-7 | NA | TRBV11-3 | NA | CASSLGGVDGGQYF | TGTGCCAGCAGCTTAGGAGGGGTCGACGGGGGGCAGTACTTC
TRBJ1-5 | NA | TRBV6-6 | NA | CAIPGSWSSNQPQHF | TGTGCCATACCGGGGTCGTGGAGTAGCAATCAGCCCCAGCATTTT
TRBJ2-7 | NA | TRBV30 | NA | CAWRRYEQYF | TGTGCCTGGAGAAGGTACGAGCAGTACTTC
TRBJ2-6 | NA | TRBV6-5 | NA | CASGPQGTGANVLTF | TGTGCCAGCGGGCCCCAGGGCACTGGGGCCAACGTCCTGACTTTC
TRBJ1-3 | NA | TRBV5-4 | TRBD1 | CASSLGGQGFGNTIYF | TGTGCCAGCAGCTTGGGGGGACAGGGGTTCGGAAACACCATATATTTT
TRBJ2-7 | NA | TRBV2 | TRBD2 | CASTRTSGSSISYEQYF | TGTGCCAGCACTAGGACTAGCGGGAGTTCGATATCCTACGAGCAGTACTTC
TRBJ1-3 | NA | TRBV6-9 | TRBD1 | CASSGPPAGQAKGNTIYF | TGTGCCAGCAGTGGACCGCCCGCGGGACAGGCAAAAGGAAACACCATATATTTT
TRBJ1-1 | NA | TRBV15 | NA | CAPTPGRHITRVNTEAFF | TGTGCCCCGACTCCGGGACGACATATCACCCGGGTGAACACTGAAGCTTTCTTT
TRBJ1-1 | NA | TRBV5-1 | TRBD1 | CASSLVGTGTVAFF | TGCGCCAGCAGCTTGGTTGGGACAGGGACGGTAGCTTTCTTT
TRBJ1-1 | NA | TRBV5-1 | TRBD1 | CASSLALQGAATEAFF | TGCGCCAGCAGCTTGGCTCTACAGGGGGCAGCCACTGAAGCTTTCTTT
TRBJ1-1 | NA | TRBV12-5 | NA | CASGLGPMNTEAFF | TGTGCTAGTGGTTTGGGGCCCATGAACACTGAAGCTTTCTTT